One sample yielded the 18 T cell receptor beta chains listed below, sequenced in a study of Ad26.COV2.S vaccination and SARS-CoV-2 variants. Treatment given: around 19 received Ad26.COV2.S at low or high dose, single or two shots; about 5 received placebo; per-sample allocation not given. Specimens were obtained on day 63 following the first vaccine or placebo injection. Produced via immunoSEQ multiplex PCR; TCRdb's table is partial and in-frame only. The sample lists approximately 420,000 clones; roughly 90% were seen once. The sequencing used peripheral blood, collected in a trial of Ad26.COV2.S vaccine versus placebo. The receptors were gathered from a person aged 18-60 years who received the Ad26.COV2.S COVID-19 vaccine or a placebo.

V is TRBV3-1 (or the pseudogene TRBV3-2) and J is TRBJ2-2; 14 nucleotides match TRBD2. The trim removed 0 bases at V and 7 bases at J, leaving 7 bases unmatched. CDR3 size: 18 residues. Germline V gene lookup returns CDR1 LGHDT and CDR2 YNNKEL (reference sequence). The CDR3 coding sequence is TGTGCCAGCAGCCAAGATCGGGGACTAGCGGGGGATGGCGGGGAGCTGTTTTTT. Amino acids: CASSQDRGLAGDGGELFF.

The chain couples TRBV6-2 or TRBV6-3 to TRBJ2-1; possibly TRBD2 for D (6 bases). Trimming removed 0 bases from V and 7 bases from J, with 16 bases in between. Germline CDR1 and CDR2: MNHEY and SVGEGT. This CDR3 contains 16 residues. CDR3 in amino acids: CASSYSWGEVGNEQFF. CDR3 nucleotide sequence: TGTGCCAGCAGTTACTCTTGGGGGGAGGTTGGGAATGAGCAGTTCTTC.

The sample holds one count of this clone. The chain links TRBV7-7 to TRBJ2-5; tentatively, D is TRBD2 (6 bases). CDR1 is SSHAT and CDR2 is FNYEAQ in the germline V gene (reference sequence). Trimming took off 5 bases at V and 1 base at J, with 11 bases between the two ends. This CDR3 contains 14 residues. Written as DNA, the CDR3 is TGTGCCAGCAGCATGGGACTTACCCAAGAGACCCAGTACTTC. Translation gives CASSMGLTQETQYF.

Remarks on this clone: This sample also contains other DNA sequences that code for the same CDR3. The chain carries TRBV7-9 and TRBJ1-1; D uncertain. Germline V gene lookup returns CDR1 SEHNR and CDR2 FQNEAQ (reference sequence). The CDR3 contains 12 residues. Trimming removed 2 bases from V and 4 bases from J, with 5 bases in between. DNA for the CDR3: TGTGCCAGCAGCTTATCAGGCACTGAAGCTTTCTTT. Encoded protein: CASSLSGTEAFF.

The chain uses TRBV11-3 and TRBJ2-3, with 10 bases matching TRBD1. Per the germline V gene, CDR1 is SGHNT and CDR2 is YENEEA. The V segment lost 6 bases and the J segment 5 bases; nucleotides outside the gene matches: 8. The CDR3 length is 15 residues. CDR3 in amino acids: CASSPGTGVRDTQYF. The CDR3 DNA sequence: TGTGCCAGCAGTCCCGGGACAGGGGTCAGAGATACGCAGTATTTT.

The chain joins TRBV6-6 to TRBJ1-1; D perhaps matches TRBD1 (6 bases). Germline lookup yields CDR1 MNHNY and CDR2 SVGAGI (reference sequence). The CDR3 is made up of 14 amino acids. V was cut by 6 bases and J by 1 base, with 12 bases left in between. CDR3 amino acids: CASRPGHPNTEAFF. The DNA for the CDR3 is TGTGCCAGCAGGCCGGGACACCCGAACACTGAAGCTTTCTTT.

The chain is built from TRBV6-7 and TRBJ2-7; no clear D. TRBV6-7 is an ORF, and what it does is uncertain. Trimming pared 1 base from V and 4 bases from J, leaving 8 bases between. The CDR3 extends over 13 amino acids. The CDR3 region is CASSYLTGYEQYF. CDR3 nucleotide sequence: TGTGCCAGCAGTTACTTGACGGGTTACGAGCAGTACTTC.

The chain has TRBV18 and TRBJ1-1, with 7 bases identical to TRBD1. J lost 1 base, V lost 3 bases, and 11 bases had no gene match. The CDR3 runs 17 residues. CDR1 KGHSH and CDR2 LQKENI come from the germline V gene. CDR3 nucleotide sequence: TGTGCCAGCTCACCCGGGACAGCTTTAAAGGGGAACACTGAAGCTTTCTTT. Translation: CASSPGTALKGNTEAFF.

The gene calls are TRBV11-1 and TRBJ2-5, with TRBD2 matching 10 bases. Germline V gene sequence: CDR1 SGHAT, CDR2 FQDESV (reference sequence). The CDR3 loop spans 16 amino acids. Trimming removed 8 bases from V and 4 bases from J; junction bases left unmatched: 13. CDR3 loop: CASAFLQRGGLETQYF. The CDR3, as DNA: TGTGCCAGCGCATTTCTCCAGCGGGGGGGCTTAGAGACCCAGTACTTC. The full variable domain, with the rest looked up from reference TRBV11-1 and TRBJ2-5, is EAEVAQSPRYKITEKSQAVAFWCDPISGHATLYWYRQILGQGPELLVQFQDESVVDDSQLPKDRFSAERLKGVDSTLKIQPAELGDSAMYLCASAFLQRGGLETQYFGPGTRLLVL.

In this sample, this clone turned up once. The rearrangement uses TRBV2 and TRBJ2-4; D ambiguous. Germline V lookup: CDR1 SNHLY, CDR2 FYNNEI. This CDR3 comprises 15 residues. V was trimmed by 3 bases and J by 1 base, leaving 10 bases between them. The CDR3 sequence: CASSEDLGAKNIQYF. In nucleotides, the CDR3 is TGTGCCAGCAGTGAGGATCTGGGGGCCAAAAACATTCAGTACTTC. The full variable domain, its missing parts supplied by reference TRBV2 and TRBJ2-4, is EPEVTQTPSHQVTQMGQEVILRCVPISNHLYFYWYRQILGQKVEFLVSFYNNEISEKSEIFDDQFSVERPDGSNFTLKIRSTKLEDSAMYFCASSEDLGAKNIQYFGAGTRLSVL.

This clone is a singleton in its sample. This sequence joins TRBV7-3 and TRBJ2-1; D is tentatively TRBD1 or TRBD2 (5 bases each). The CDR3 extends over 16 amino acids. Germline V CDR1 and CDR2: SGHTA, FQGTGA. V was trimmed by 5 bases and J by 7 bases, leaving 21 bases between them. The CDR3 protein is CASSQASAGTDNEQFF. The DNA of the CDR3 is TGTGCCAGCAGCCAAGCGAGCGCAGGGACGGATAATGAGCAGTTCTTC.

The chain uses TRBV4-3 and TRBJ1-5, with 7 positions matching TRBD1. The V segment lost 3 bases and the J segment 7 bases; nucleotides outside the gene matches: 6. Germline V gene sequence: CDR1 LGHNA, CDR2 YSLEER. The CDR3 sequence is 14 residues long. CDR3 loop: CASSHARGKQPQHF. CDR3 DNA: TGCGCCAGCAGCCACGCCAGGGGGAAGCAGCCCCAGCATTTT.

V is TRBV5-1 and J is TRBJ2-7; no firm D call. This CDR3 is built from 19 residues. Germline CDR1 and CDR2: SGHRS and YFSETQ. Deletions cut 5 bases from V and 1 base from J, with 28 bases between. This CDR3 is CASSPGIFVLTISSYEQYF. CDR3 DNA sequence: TGCGCCAGCAGTCCTGGCATTTTTGTACTAACCATTTCTTCCTACGAGCAGTACTTC.

The chain links TRBV18 to TRBJ1-6, with D perhaps TRBD1 (6 bases). V was pared by 3 bases and J by 7 bases, with 22 bases between. Germline V gives CDR1 KGHSH, CDR2 LQKENI. CDR3 length: 18 residues. Written as DNA, the CDR3 is TGTGCCAGCTCACCGTTTGAGGGGGGCAGGGTTTGGAATTCACCCCTCCACTTT. Protein sequence: CASSPFEGGRVWNSPLHF.

With regard to this clone: A read error may account for a junction end that differs from germline. The V and J genes are TRBV6-2 or TRBV6-3 and TRBJ1-1, with 7 bases aligning to TRBD1. Germline V CDR1 and CDR2: MNHEY, SVGEGT. CDR3 length equals 14 residues. This CDR3 is CASSYPGTAPWLGF. In nucleotides, the CDR3 is TGTGCCAGCAGTTACCCGGGGACAGCCCCATGGTTGGGGTTT.

The chain recombines TRBV7-9 with TRBJ2-1; D call uncertain. Germline CDR1 is SEHNR and CDR2 is FQNEAQ (reference sequence). The CDR3 has 14 residues. Deletions cut 1 base from V and 6 bases from J, with 10 bases between. DNA for the CDR3: TGTGCCAGCAGCTTAGAACCGGGTTTCAATGAGCAGTTCTTC. Translated: CASSLEPGFNEQFF.

The chain recombines TRBV7-2 with TRBJ2-3, with D maybe TRBD2 (6 bases). Trimming took off 5 bases at V and 0 bases at J, with 15 bases between the two ends. CDR1 and CDR2 from the germline V gene are SGHTA and FQGNSA. CDR3 length: 16 amino acids. The CDR3 loop is CASSPHGGASTDTQYF. The CDR3 DNA sequence: TGTGCCAGCAGCCCCCATGGCGGGGCTAGCACAGATACGCAGTATTTT.

The V gene is TRBV7-2, the J gene TRBJ1-6; D is perhaps TRBD1 (6 bases). The V end was cut by 6 bases, the J end by 7 bases, with 19 bases between. This CDR3 comprises 16 residues. Per germline, CDR1 SGHTA and CDR2 FQGNSA. This CDR3 is CASRGRGGAGNSPLHF. The CDR3 DNA reads as TGTGCCAGCAGAGGACGGGGGGGGGCTGGGAATTCACCCCTCCACTTT.